These T cell receptor beta chains were read from a single sample in a study of vaccination and CD4 T cells after COVID-19. Their recognized antigens are unknown. TCRdb processed the PCR reads anew with MiXCR; each CDR3 protein has one entry. Here the sample spans just over 4,000 distinct CDR3 sequences, roughly two thirds being singletons. Sequenced: CD4+ T cells from blood, cultured in vitro. All receptors derive from a human donor in good health. The CDR3 runs from the conserved cysteine through the conserved F or W. A D gene is named only where the DNA matches it firmly. Only part of the rows carry a size: once, few, many, or a class if the clone is expanded.

TRBJ1-2 TRBV14 - - TGTGCCAGCAGCAGAGTTTTTAGTGGGTATGGCTACACCTTC CASSRVFSGYGYTF
TRBJ2-1 TRBV9 - - TGTGCCAGCAGCGCTCGATTACAGGGAGGCGAGCAGTTCTTC CASSARLQGGEQFF
TRBJ2-5 TRBV20-1 - - TGCAGTGCTAGAGCAGGGGGGGCGGAGACCCAGTACTTC CSARAGGAETQYF
TRBJ1-5 TRBV15 - few TGTGCCACCAGCACAGCCATCCACCGACCTATAGGCAATCAGCCCCAGCATTTT CATSTAIHRPIGNQPQHF
TRBJ2-1 TRBV7-8 TRBD2 - TGTGCCAGCAGCTCAATAGCGGGGGGCCACTACAATGAGCAGTTCTTC CASSSIAGGHYNEQFF
TRBJ1-2 TRBV7-9 - few TGTGCCAGCAGCTTCGGGGACGTAGGTGGCTACACCTTC CASSFGDVGGYTF
TRBJ2-2 TRBV20-1 - - TGCAGTGCTAGACGAGGAGGGGGCAGCACCGGGGAGCTGTTTTTT CSARRGGGSTGELFF
TRBJ1-5 TRBV20-1 - - TGCAGTGCCCTGACACCGAGGGATCAGCCCCAGCATTTT CSALTPRDQPQHF
TRBJ1-2 TRBV6-1 TRBD1 once TGTGCCAGCAGTGATAGCGACAGGGGAGAAAGGGTGTATGGCTACACCTTC CASSDSDRGERVYGYTF
TRBJ2-3 TRBV20-1 TRBD2 - TGCAGTGCTAAAAAGCGGGGGAAACTAGACACAGATACGCAGTATTTT CSAKKRGKLDTDTQYF
TRBJ2-3 TRBV10-1 - - TGCGCCAGCAGTGAGGACGGCGTCCGCTACACAGATACGCAGTATTTT CASSEDGVRYTDTQYF
TRBJ2-6 TRBV6-1 - once TGTGCCAGCACTTTACTAGTGCCGTCCGGCGCTGGGGCCAACGTCCTGACTTTC CASTLLVPSGAGANVLTF
TRBJ1-1 TRBV20-1 - - TGCAGTGCTAGAGTCCAGGGGAGCCTGATCACATTCACTGAAGCTTTCTTT CSARVQGSLITFTEAFF
TRBJ2-1 TRBV5-1 - - TGCGCCAGCAGCTTCGGGGGCGCAGGCAATGAGCAGTTCTTC CASSFGGAGNEQFF
TRBJ2-7 TRBV20-1 - - TGCAGTGCTTTAACTAGTTCCTCCTACGAGCAGTACTTT CSALTSSSYEQYF
TRBJ1-2 TRBV5-4 TRBD1 once TGTGCCAGCAGCTTAGGTGGGACAGGTTCATCTAACTATGGCTACACCTTC CASSLGGTGSSNYGYTF
TRBJ1-2 TRBV6-1 - - TGTGCCAGCAGAGTTACAGGGAGTGGCTACACCTTC CASRVTGSGYTF
TRBJ1-1 TRBV19 - - TGTGCCAGTAGTATGAGGGACAACACTGAAGCTTTCTTT CASSMRDNTEAFF
TRBJ1-5 TRBV6-1 TRBD1 - TGTGCCAGCAGTGAAGCGCAGGGGGTTTATAGCAATCAGCCCCAGCATTTT CASSEAQGVYSNQPQHF
TRBJ2-7 TRBV2 - - TGTGCCAGCAAAACAGCCGGGTCTAAGAGCTCCTACGAGCAGTACTTC CASKTAGSKSSYEQYF
TRBJ1-5 TRBV19 TRBD1 - TGTGCCAGTAGTAGGGAAGGACAGGCCAATCAGCCCCAGCATTTT CASSREGQANQPQHF
TRBJ2-3 TRBV7-2 - - TGTGCCAGCAGCTCGACACGGGGGGCTGGGGGCACAGATACGCAGTATTTT CASSSTRGAGGTDTQYF